This is a list of T cell receptor beta chains from one sample in a study of vaccination and CD4 T cells after COVID-19. For these TCRs, the target antigens are not known. One entry per CDR3 protein results from TCRdb running MiXCR on the PCR reads. Here the sample spans 10,000 or so distinct CDR3 sequences, 53% being singletons. The source material was CD4+ T cells from blood, cultured in vitro. The receptors here all came from a human donor who had recovered from COVID-19. Each CDR3 is given with its conserved first and last residue. D genes are given only for firm matches. Clone size is shown for a subset of rows, as once, few, many or a class of expanded clone.

V,D,size,length,J,DNA,CDR3
TRBV2,TRBD1,NA,14,TRBJ1-5,TGTGCCAGCAGCCCACGACAGGGGGACCAGCCCCAGCATTTT,CASSPRQGDQPQHF
TRBV27,NA,NA,16,TRBJ1-3,TGTGCCAGCAGGCCTCTGGACAGAGTATCTGGAAACACCATATATTTT,CASRPLDRVSGNTIYF
TRBV10-1,NA,NA,14,TRBJ2-1,TGCGCCAGCAGTGGACGGACTGCCTACAATGAGCAGTTCTTC,CASSGRTAYNEQFF
TRBV7-9,NA,few,16,TRBJ2-2,TGTGCCAGCAGCTTAGCAGGGGGACCGAACACCGGGGAGCTGTTTTTT,CASSLAGGPNTGELFF
TRBV6-1,NA,NA,14,TRBJ1-5,TGTGCCAGCGCGATGTCAGGGGGCAATCAGCCCCAGCATTTT,CASAMSGGNQPQHF
TRBV30,TRBD1,NA,14,TRBJ2-2,TGTGCCTGGGGCATACAGGGGGCGCGCGGGGAGCTGTTTTTT,CAWGIQGARGELFF
TRBV11-3,NA,NA,17,TRBJ2-5,TGTGCCAGCAGCTTAGATCGGTGGGGGGGCCTTCAAGAGACCCAGTACTTC,CASSLDRWGGLQETQYF
TRBV6-4,NA,few,16,TRBJ1-3,TGTGCCAGCAGCAGGGGCCGGGAAATCTCTGGAAACACCATATATTTT,CASSRGREISGNTIYF
TRBV7-9,NA,few,19,TRBJ2-2,TGTGCCAGCAGCTTAGGCCTCTTGACAGGGAGGCTGGACACCGGGGAGCTGTTTTTT,CASSLGLLTGRLDTGELFF
TRBV30,NA,NA,14,TRBJ1-6,TGTGCCTGGGGCAGGCGAGTGTTGGATTCACCCCTCCACTTT,CAWGRRVLDSPLHF
TRBV25-1,NA,NA,14,TRBJ1-2,TGTGCCAGCACCCCTGCCGGGGGGAACTATGGCTACACCTTC,CASTPAGGNYGYTF
TRBV27,NA,NA,15,TRBJ1-2,TGTGCCAGCAGTTTTGGGGGCAGCCTGATGGGTGGCTACACCTTC,CASSFGGSLMGGYTF
TRBV29-1,TRBD1,NA,16,TRBJ2-7,TGCAGCGTTGAAGATCCCGACAGGGTGCTGTCCTACGAGCAGTACTTC,CSVEDPDRVLSYEQYF
TRBV30,NA,NA,13,TRBJ1-2,TGTGCCTGGAGTGAGTCCCAAAGTAGCGGCTACACCTTC,CAWSESQSSGYTF
TRBV20-1,NA,NA,12,TRBJ1-1,TGCAGTGCTAGCAGATTGAACACTGAAGCTTTCTTT,CSASRLNTEAFF
TRBV10-3,NA,once,13,TRBJ2-5,TGTGCCATCAGTGGAGGGGTGAGGGAGACCCAGTACTTC,CAISGGVRETQYF
TRBV30,NA,NA,13,TRBJ1-2,TGTGCCTGGAATACACAGGGAAGCTATGGCTACACCTTC,CAWNTQGSYGYTF
TRBV20-1,NA,NA,13,TRBJ2-2,TGCAGTGCTAGTCGGGGCCTCACCGGGGAGCTGTTTTTT,CSASRGLTGELFF
TRBV27,NA,few,12,TRBJ1-2,TGTGCCAGCAGTTCCGGAGCTCTTGGCTACACCTTC,CASSSGALGYTF
TRBV24-1,NA,NA,15,TRBJ2-2,TGTGCCACCAGTGATTCCCCAGGGAACACCGGGGAGCTGTTTTTT,CATSDSPGNTGELFF
TRBV2,NA,few,13,TRBJ1-1,TGTGCCAGCAACAGGGAGGGAGGCACTGAAGCTTTCTTT,CASNREGGTEAFF
TRBV6-2/TRBV6-3,TRBD1,few,15,TRBJ2-7,TGTGCCAGCAGTCTGGACAGGGGCCTCCCCTACGAGCAGTACTTC,CASSLDRGLPYEQYF